This paragraph covers one TCR beta chain sequence. The antigen this receptor binds is unknown. It has no much larger one-base neighbor in the sample; base qualities were not kept. This sample was included in a study of early stage breast cancer tumors (dated by TCRdb to 2015 to 2018). Looking at the study overall: Of the roughly 15 invasive breast tumors, 12 to 13 were found to be estrogen receptor-positive, progesterone receptor-positive and HER2-negative. Of the roughly twelve ER+/PR+/HER2- tumors, eight were classified as invasive ductal carcinomas and four as invasive lobular carcinomas. The average read coverage per sample was approximately 10-fold. The samples as a whole yielded a few million detected templates, corresponding to 950,000 to 1,300,000 unique clonotypes.

The paper's findings and limits, for the study overall: Approximately 2.5-fold higher T cell density and higher clonality were observed in tumors than in adjacent normal breast tissue. The small cohort size prevented analysis by tumor subtype. Repertoires from blood and normal breast were more alike than repertoires from blood and tumor, and in about 90% of the 16 patients, comparing each tissue with blood separated tumor from normal. Enriched TCRB sequences shared across patients were mostly commonly generated sequences, unlikely to play an important role in the tumor microenvironment. Bulk genomic DNA sequencing of unsorted cells missed chain pairing and functional markers such as CD4, CD8 and FOXP3.

Each sample was amplified in two independent genomic DNA replicates, using around 0.55 ug for blood and about 1.5 ug for tumor or normal breast. TCRB sequencing of genomic DNA was carried out with the ImmunoSeq Intro kit according to the manufacturer's instructions. Multiplex PCR ran roughly 30 cycles with proprietary primers and spike-in control sequences for absolute quantification. Single-end 150-bp reads were used to sequence an 87-bp fragment covering the CDR3 and the flanking V and J genes. Each lane of an Illumina MiSeq using version 3.0 chemistry carried seven multiplexed samples, with two replicates per sample. The study's own analysis went as follows. The vendor's proprietary pipeline handled the raw data processing, merging both replicates into a single result for each sample. Clonotypes were defined as productive rearrangements sharing the V-gene family, CDR3 amino acid sequence and J-gene segment. Clonality was calculated as 1 minus the normalized Shannon entropy (Pielou evenness) of TCRB abundances. To estimate T cell density, the total number of templates was divided by the number of input cells, which was inferred from the amount of DNA input. Total repertoire diversity and clonality were estimated with Recon using default parameters. Clonotypes with over 0.1% abundance in tumor and at least 32-fold higher abundance in tumor than in normal breast were defined as tumor-enriched. Entries here come from immuneACCESS through TCRdb and include only in-frame sequences with V and J called. Some clones fail to appear in such tables; in the studies checked, an unresolved V gene covers under half of the shortfall, and the cause of the remainder is unknown. V and J calls and clone size follow that table, whereas D and trimming were derived from the DNA. This sample holds around 25,000 clones; about 70% were observed only once. The ten largest account for around 9.5% of the sample.

Dicing about 20-50 mg of tumor tissue typically gave a DNA yield of more than 3 ug. The study profiled bulk TCR beta-chain repertoires in matched peripheral blood, tumor and adjacent normal breast tissue taken from roughly 17 patients with early-stage breast cancer. Once resection was done, tumor tissue identified by eye was cut out and put into prechilled RNAlater. A TissueLyser II was used to homogenize diced tumor tissue (about 19-50 mg) in RLTplus buffer containing beta-mercaptoethanol and antifoaming agent. The Qiagen AllPrep DNA/RNA Mini kit was used to extract genomic DNA. Input material: breast tumor tissue. The source is a person in their 60s with breast cancer.

The CDR3 reads as follows: CASSLARPLPHFGPRRWDGYTF. The nucleotide sequence reads TGTGCCAGCAGCTTAGCTCGCCCCCTCCCGCACTTCGGTCCAAGGAGATGGGATGGCTACACCTTC. The chain is assembled from TRBV7-6 and TRBJ1-2; the D gene cannot be named for sure. In the germline V gene, CDR1 corresponds to SGHVS and CDR2 to FNYEAQ. From the cysteine through the phenylalanine, the CDR3 covers 22 amino acids. The entry retains the CDR3 DNA only, 66 bases that are in frame from base 1. At the junction V is shortened by 0 bases and J by 6 bases, with 35 bases in between.